The rows below give T cell receptor beta chains drawn from one sample of a study of blood T cell repertoires in COVID-19. Libraries were prepared by immunoSEQ multiplex PCR; TCRdb keeps only in-frame clonotypes and omits some of them. This repertoire shows 55,000 to 75,000 clones, about 90% found once; its top ten account for 7% to 9.5%. The sample comprised peripheral blood. These receptors all stem from a human donor in a cohort sampled during active COVID-19. Both conserved end residues are part of each CDR3. A D gene is named only where the DNA matches it firmly. Clone sizes are given selectively: once, few, many, or a class where the clone is expanded.

d_gene: TRBD2; v_gene: TRBV27; abundance: .; j_gene: TRBJ2-3; CDR3nt: TGTGCCAGCAGTTTTGGACTAGCGGGGGTAGATACGCAGTATTTT; CDR3aa: CASSFGLAGVDTQYF
d_gene: .; v_gene: TRBV4-1; abundance: .; j_gene: TRBJ1-1; CDR3nt: TGCGCCAGCAGCCCGCGGCTCAGCACTGAAGCTTTCTTT; CDR3aa: CASSPRLSTEAFF
d_gene: TRBD2; v_gene: TRBV11-2; abundance: once; j_gene: TRBJ2-3; CDR3nt: TGTGCCAGCAGCTTAAATAGCGGGGGGGCCTCAGATACGCAGTATTTT; CDR3aa: CASSLNSGGASDTQYF
d_gene: .; v_gene: TRBV6-5; abundance: .; j_gene: TRBJ1-1; CDR3nt: TGTGCCAGCAGTTACCCTGGACAGCCTGAAGCTTTCTTT; CDR3aa: CASSYPGQPEAFF
d_gene: .; v_gene: TRBV11-2; abundance: .; j_gene: TRBJ1-1; CDR3nt: TGTGCCAGCAGCTTAGTTGGGAGGGGTAAGACTGAAGCTTTCTTT; CDR3aa: CASSLVGRGKTEAFF
d_gene: .; v_gene: TRBV10-3; abundance: .; j_gene: TRBJ2-5; CDR3nt: TGTGCCATCAGTGAGTCGCTCTCGAGGCGGTACCAAGAGACCCAGTACTTC; CDR3aa: CAISESLSRRYQETQYF
d_gene: TRBD1; v_gene: TRBV11-3; abundance: .; j_gene: TRBJ1-1; CDR3nt: TGTGCCAGCAGCCAAAACAGGGGGCGGTACACTGAAGCTTTCTTT; CDR3aa: CASSQNRGRYTEAFF
d_gene: TRBD1; v_gene: TRBV30; abundance: once; j_gene: TRBJ2-7; CDR3nt: TGTGCCTGGAGTGTGGGTGGGGACAGGGGGTTTGACGAGCAGTACTTC; CDR3aa: CAWSVGGDRGFDEQYF
d_gene: .; v_gene: TRBV4-1; abundance: .; j_gene: TRBJ1-5; CDR3nt: TGCGCCAGCAGCCAAATACAGGGTGGGGCAAATCAGCCCCAGCATTTT; CDR3aa: CASSQIQGGANQPQHF
d_gene: TRBD1; v_gene: TRBV19; abundance: .; j_gene: TRBJ2-7; CDR3nt: TGTGCCAGTAGTCCGGGACAGAGTGTATCCTACGAGCAGTACTTC; CDR3aa: CASSPGQSVSYEQYF
d_gene: .; v_gene: TRBV29-1; abundance: .; j_gene: TRBJ2-7; CDR3nt: TGCAGCGCCGTGACAGACCGTTTCTACGAGCAGTACTTC; CDR3aa: CSAVTDRFYEQYF
d_gene: .; v_gene: TRBV7-9; abundance: .; j_gene: TRBJ2-7; CDR3nt: TGTGCCAGCAGCTTAACACAGATCGACGAGCAGTACTTC; CDR3aa: CASSLTQIDEQYF
d_gene: TRBD1; v_gene: TRBV11-2; abundance: .; j_gene: TRBJ1-6; CDR3nt: TGTGCCAGCAGTCGTTACAGGGGGGCGTTATATAATTCACCCCTCCACTTT; CDR3aa: CASSRYRGALYNSPLHF
d_gene: .; v_gene: TRBV4-2; abundance: .; j_gene: TRBJ1-2; CDR3nt: TGTGCCAGCAGCCAACTGTCCGGAGACGGCATTATTAACTATGGCTACACCTTC; CDR3aa: CASSQLSGDGIINYGYTF
d_gene: TRBD1; v_gene: TRBV28; abundance: .; j_gene: TRBJ1-1; CDR3nt: TGTGCCAGCAGGCAAACATTCACAGGGGGCGAAGGCACTGAAGCTTTCTTT; CDR3aa: CASRQTFTGGEGTEAFF
d_gene: .; v_gene: TRBV5-6; abundance: .; j_gene: TRBJ1-5; CDR3nt: TGTGCCAGCAGCTTGAGCGCGAGCAATCAGCCCCAGCATTTT; CDR3aa: CASSLSASNQPQHF
d_gene: .; v_gene: TRBV10-2; abundance: .; j_gene: TRBJ1-1; CDR3nt: TGCGCCAGCAGTGAGGGAGGGAACACTGAAGCTTTCTTT; CDR3aa: CASSEGGNTEAFF
d_gene: TRBD1; v_gene: TRBV5-6; abundance: .; j_gene: TRBJ1-2; CDR3nt: TGTGCCAGCAGCTCCTGGACAGGGCTTAACTATGACTACACCTTC; CDR3aa: CASSSWTGLNYDYTF
d_gene: .; v_gene: TRBV5-1; abundance: .; j_gene: TRBJ1-6; CDR3nt: TGCGCCAGCAGCTCCACTTGGGGCGCCTATAATTCACCCCTCCACTTT; CDR3aa: CASSSTWGAYNSPLHF
d_gene: .; v_gene: TRBV10-3; abundance: .; j_gene: TRBJ2-7; CDR3nt: TGTGCCATCTCCCCCGGGAACTACGAGCAGTACTTC; CDR3aa: CAISPGNYEQYF
d_gene: .; v_gene: TRBV12-3/TRBV12-4; abundance: .; j_gene: TRBJ1-2; CDR3nt: TGTGCCAGCAGTTTATCGAGAACGGGGGGCTACACCTTC; CDR3aa: CASSLSRTGGYTF
d_gene: .; v_gene: TRBV30; abundance: .; j_gene: TRBJ1-1; CDR3nt: TGTGCCTGGAGTGTTGGAAAGGGGTGGCCTGAAGCTTTCTTT; CDR3aa: CAWSVGKGWPEAFF
d_gene: TRBD1; v_gene: TRBV29-1; abundance: .; j_gene: TRBJ2-7; CDR3nt: TGCAGCGTACGACAGGGGAGGCACGAGCAGTACTTC; CDR3aa: CSVRQGRHEQYF
d_gene: .; v_gene: TRBV25-1; abundance: .; j_gene: TRBJ1-1; CDR3nt: TGTGCCAGCAGTGACATGAGGAACACTGAAGCTTTCTTT; CDR3aa: CASSDMRNTEAFF
d_gene: TRBD1; v_gene: TRBV13; abundance: .; j_gene: TRBJ1-2; CDR3nt: TGTGCCAGCAGCTTAGGACGGGACAGCTATGGCTACACCTTC; CDR3aa: CASSLGRDSYGYTF
d_gene: .; v_gene: TRBV9; abundance: .; j_gene: TRBJ1-3; CDR3nt: TGTGCCAGCAGCCCAACGCCGGGGAACTCTGGAAACACCATATATTTT; CDR3aa: CASSPTPGNSGNTIYF
d_gene: TRBD1; v_gene: TRBV28; abundance: .; j_gene: TRBJ2-7; CDR3nt: TGTGCCAGCAGTCGGGACAGGGGGCGAATGTTCTACGAGCAGTACTTC; CDR3aa: CASSRDRGRMFYEQYF
d_gene: .; v_gene: TRBV7-2; abundance: .; j_gene: TRBJ1-4; CDR3nt: TGTGCCAGCAGCTTGGGGGCACGAACAACTAATGAAAAACTGTTTTTT; CDR3aa: CASSLGARTTNEKLFF
d_gene: .; v_gene: TRBV6-6; abundance: .; j_gene: TRBJ2-7; CDR3nt: TGTGCCAGCGGCAGGATATACGAGCAGTACTTC; CDR3aa: CASGRIYEQYF
d_gene: TRBD2; v_gene: TRBV27; abundance: .; j_gene: TRBJ2-7; CDR3nt: TGTGCCAGCAGTTTGGATGCCGGGTCTAGCGGGGTCGCCGAGCAGTACTTC; CDR3aa: CASSLDAGSSGVAEQYF
d_gene: TRBD2; v_gene: TRBV4-2; abundance: .; j_gene: TRBJ2-7; CDR3nt: TGTGCCAGCAGCCAAGACTATCTAGCGGGCTTTTACGAGCAGTACTTC; CDR3aa: CASSQDYLAGFYEQYF
d_gene: TRBD2; v_gene: TRBV9; abundance: .; j_gene: TRBJ2-3; CDR3nt: TGTGCCAGCAGCGTAGCCAGCGGGGGCCCCACAGATACGCAGTATTTT; CDR3aa: CASSVASGGPTDTQYF
d_gene: .; v_gene: TRBV10-3; abundance: once; j_gene: TRBJ1-2; CDR3nt: TGTGCCATCAGTGAGTCTAAAGAGGCGAGCTATGGCTACACCTTC; CDR3aa: CAISESKEASYGYTF
d_gene: TRBD1; v_gene: TRBV4-2; abundance: .; j_gene: TRBJ1-2; CDR3nt: TGTGCCAGCAGCCAAGATCTTAACAGGGGGCCCTCCAATTATGGCTACACCTTC; CDR3aa: CASSQDLNRGPSNYGYTF
d_gene: .; v_gene: TRBV19; abundance: .; j_gene: TRBJ1-2; CDR3nt: TGTGCCAGTAGTATTGACGGGTCTAACTATGGCTACACCTTC; CDR3aa: CASSIDGSNYGYTF
d_gene: TRBD2; v_gene: TRBV10-2; abundance: .; j_gene: TRBJ2-3; CDR3nt: TGCGCCAGCAGTGAGTCGTCAGCGGGGGGGTCAGATACGCAGTATTTT; CDR3aa: CASSESSAGGSDTQYF
d_gene: .; v_gene: TRBV27; abundance: .; j_gene: TRBJ1-5; CDR3nt: TGTGCCAGCAGTTTTGGGGGGAATCAGCCCCAGCATTTT; CDR3aa: CASSFGGNQPQHF
d_gene: .; v_gene: TRBV29-1; abundance: .; j_gene: TRBJ1-2; CDR3nt: TGCAGCGTTGAATGGCAGAACTATGGCTACACCTTC; CDR3aa: CSVEWQNYGYTF
d_gene: .; v_gene: TRBV5-6; abundance: .; j_gene: TRBJ1-6; CDR3nt: TGTGCCAGCAGCTTGGGAAGCGTGTCACCCCTCCACTTT; CDR3aa: CASSLGSVSPLHF
d_gene: .; v_gene: TRBV2; abundance: .; j_gene: TRBJ1-5; CDR3nt: TGTGCCAGCACCCCTTGGGAGGGCAGCAATCAGCCCCAGCATTTT; CDR3aa: CASTPWEGSNQPQHF
d_gene: TRBD2; v_gene: TRBV10-2; abundance: .; j_gene: TRBJ2-7; CDR3nt: TGCGCCAGCAGTGCGGGAGGTCGGGGCGAGCAGTACTTC; CDR3aa: CASSAGGRGEQYF
d_gene: TRBD1; v_gene: TRBV5-4; abundance: .; j_gene: TRBJ2-7; CDR3nt: TGTGCCAGCAGCTTGGTTGGGACAGGACCCTACGAGCAGTACTTC; CDR3aa: CASSLVGTGPYEQYF
d_gene: .; v_gene: TRBV14; abundance: .; j_gene: TRBJ1-2; CDR3nt: TGTGCCAGCAGCCAAGGGGCAGGGTTTTATGGCTACACCTTC; CDR3aa: CASSQGAGFYGYTF
d_gene: .; v_gene: TRBV28; abundance: .; j_gene: TRBJ2-7; CDR3nt: TGTGCCAGCAGTTTTTGGGGGGGCGGTGAGCAGTACTTC; CDR3aa: CASSFWGGGEQYF
d_gene: .; v_gene: TRBV7-8; abundance: .; j_gene: TRBJ1-4; CDR3nt: TGTGCCAGCAGCTTGCGCACAGGGATTGGGACTAATGAAAAACTGTTTTTT; CDR3aa: CASSLRTGIGTNEKLFF
d_gene: TRBD1; v_gene: TRBV11-2; abundance: .; j_gene: TRBJ1-1; CDR3nt: TGTGCCAGCAGCTTCCCCCCAGGGGGCAAGACTGAAGCTTTCTTT; CDR3aa: CASSFPPGGKTEAFF
d_gene: .; v_gene: TRBV2; abundance: .; j_gene: TRBJ2-7; CDR3nt: TGTGCCAGCAAAATACGGGGCTACGAGCAGTACTTC; CDR3aa: CASKIRGYEQYF
d_gene: .; v_gene: TRBV5-4; abundance: .; j_gene: TRBJ2-7; CDR3nt: TGTGCCAGCAGCTTGGGTGGACTCGGTGGAGGTGAGCAGTACTTC; CDR3aa: CASSLGGLGGGEQYF
d_gene: .; v_gene: TRBV28; abundance: .; j_gene: TRBJ1-1; CDR3nt: TGTGCCAGCAGTTTCCCTTACAGGGTGAACACTGAAGCTTTCTTT; CDR3aa: CASSFPYRVNTEAFF
d_gene: .; v_gene: TRBV7-2; abundance: .; j_gene: TRBJ2-5; CDR3nt: TGTGCCAGCAGCCAAACGACACTCAGAGACGAGACCCAGTACTTC; CDR3aa: CASSQTTLRDETQYF
d_gene: .; v_gene: TRBV7-2; abundance: .; j_gene: TRBJ1-4; CDR3nt: TGTGCCAGCAGCGTCGTCACAGGGACTAATGAAAAACTGTTTTTT; CDR3aa: CASSVVTGTNEKLFF
d_gene: TRBD1; v_gene: TRBV6-5; abundance: .; j_gene: TRBJ1-5; CDR3nt: TGTGCCAGCGGCCCACAGGGGTCATTAAGTCAGCCCCAGCATTTT; CDR3aa: CASGPQGSLSQPQHF
d_gene: TRBD1; v_gene: TRBV5-4; abundance: .; j_gene: TRBJ2-1; CDR3nt: TGTGCCAGCAGCTCGAGACAGGGGCCCGCCTACAATGAGCAGTTCTTC; CDR3aa: CASSSRQGPAYNEQFF
d_gene: TRBD1; v_gene: TRBV5-1; abundance: .; j_gene: TRBJ2-7; CDR3nt: TGCGCCAGCAGCTTGGGAGGACAGGGGGCCTACGAGCAGTACTTC; CDR3aa: CASSLGGQGAYEQYF
d_gene: TRBD2; v_gene: TRBV3-1/TRBV3-2; abundance: .; j_gene: TRBJ2-7; CDR3nt: TGTGCCAGCAGCTCGCGGACTAGCGGGGGAGTTGGAGAGCAGTACTTC; CDR3aa: CASSSRTSGGVGEQYF
d_gene: TRBD2; v_gene: TRBV9; abundance: .; j_gene: TRBJ2-5; CDR3nt: TGTGCCACCGCTGGGGGGGGTTTACAAGAGACCCAGTACTTC; CDR3aa: CATAGGGLQETQYF
d_gene: .; v_gene: TRBV28; abundance: .; j_gene: TRBJ1-6; CDR3nt: TGTGCCGGGGGGGGCTCCTATAATTCACCCCTCCACTTT; CDR3aa: CAGGGSYNSPLHF
d_gene: .; v_gene: TRBV20-1; abundance: .; j_gene: TRBJ2-1; CDR3nt: TGCAGTGCTAGTGAACAGGTACCCTCCTACAATGAGCAGTTCTTC; CDR3aa: CSASEQVPSYNEQFF
d_gene: TRBD1; v_gene: TRBV13; abundance: .; j_gene: TRBJ1-2; CDR3nt: TGTGCCAGCAGCTTAGAGGACAGGGGAAACTATGGCTACACCTTC; CDR3aa: CASSLEDRGNYGYTF